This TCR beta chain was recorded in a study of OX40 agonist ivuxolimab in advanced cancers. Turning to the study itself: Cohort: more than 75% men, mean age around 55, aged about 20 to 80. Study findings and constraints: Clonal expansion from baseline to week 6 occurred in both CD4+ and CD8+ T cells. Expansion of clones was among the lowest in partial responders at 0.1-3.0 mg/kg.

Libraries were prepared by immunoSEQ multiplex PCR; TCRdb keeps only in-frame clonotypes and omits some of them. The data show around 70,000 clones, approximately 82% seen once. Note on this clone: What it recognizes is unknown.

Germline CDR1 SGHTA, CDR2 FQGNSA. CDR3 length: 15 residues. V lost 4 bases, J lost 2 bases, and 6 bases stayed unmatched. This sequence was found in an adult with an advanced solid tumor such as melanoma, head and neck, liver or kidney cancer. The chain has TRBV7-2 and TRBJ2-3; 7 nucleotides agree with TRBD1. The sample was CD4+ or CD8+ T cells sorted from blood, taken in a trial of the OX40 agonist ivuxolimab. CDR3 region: CASSSTGPVTDTQYF. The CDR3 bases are TGTGCCAGCAGCTCGACAGGGCCGGTCACAGATACGCAGTATTTT. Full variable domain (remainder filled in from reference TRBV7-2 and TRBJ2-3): GAGVSQSPSNKVTEKGKDVELRCDPISGHTALYWYRQSLGQGLEFLIYFQGNSAPDKSGLPSDRFSAERTGGSVSTLTIQRTQQEDSAVYLCASSSTGPVTDTQYFGPGTRLTVL.